In this sample, the clone carrying this T cell receptor (beta chain) turned up a few times. Other DNA variants within this sample encode the same CDR3. Generated by immunoSEQ multiplex PCR, the TCRdb table keeps only in-frame clones and is missing some. The repertoire has 75,000 to 85,000 clones, 75% to 90% of them found once; the top ten carry roughly 3.7%. The CDR3 consists of 12 residues. V lost 3 bases to trimming and J lost 3 bases, with 6 bases between them. Germline assignment: CDR1 MDHEN and CDR2 SYDVKM. These data are taken from a study of technical replicates of blood from a few donors. The sample comprised PBMCs. The clonotype originates from a human donor in good health. Some clones in this sample may be carry-over from other donors' samples. The V call is TRBV28, the J call TRBJ2-7; D is unresolved. CDR3 nucleotides: TGTGCCAGCAGTTTTCAGAACTACGAGCAGTACTTC. Its translation: CASSFQNYEQYF.